Sequencing of this TCR beta chain was carried out in a study of blood T cells in healthy people across ages (dated by TCRdb to between 2015 and 2016). For context, the study as a whole: In model experiments, roughly one uniquely barcoded TCR beta cDNA molecule per two T cells was captured by template switching. The study measured age-related changes in TCR beta repertoire diversity using deep sequencing normalized with unique cDNA molecular identifiers. The donors were divided into four age groups: young (average around 16 years), middle-aged (about 39), aged (62) and long-lived (around 80). To avoid experimental bias, donors of different ages were spread randomly across the sequencing lanes. The study analyzed two additional independent replicas of 1 million unique cDNA reads from the same blood draw for two donors, one aged 18 to 29 and one aged 80 or older. The study at large found these results: Compared with the aged group, the long-lived group had more naive CD4+ T cells, fewer expanded clones and increased TCR diversity, a pattern suggesting age selection. Observed TCR beta diversity per million T cells fell roughly linearly with age, and a significant reduction was already apparent by age around 40. Because the CMV infection status of the donors was unknown, age-related changes in expanded clonotypes may potentially have been confounded. Estimates of total diversity from one million sequenced T cells were regarded as lower bounds and underestimates. The percentage of naive T cells measured by flow cytometry correlated strongly with observed TCR beta diversity. Because profiling used bulk unsorted PBMCs, naive and antigen-experienced compartments could not be compared conclusively.

As to this clonotype: This clone's antigen is unknown. Nothing much larger sits one base from this clone, and base qualities are not available.

The method behind the library was 5' RACE. Instrument on record: Illumina HiSeq 2500. A second PCR of about 6 to 11 cycles was run with a J-beta primer mix and a sample-barcoded 5' primer. A template-switch 5' adaptor carrying 12 random nucleotides introduced a unique molecular identifier onto each TCR beta cDNA molecule. Each sample yielded at least 3 million CDR3-containing paired-end reads. All of the RNA was converted into first-strand cDNA using the Mint cDNA synthesis kit, with a TRBC-specific oligonucleotide serving as the primer. After uracil-DNA glycosylase treatment, a first 18-cycle PCR used universal primers M1SS and BC2_uni_R on all cDNA. The published analysis was carried out like this. For normalization, 1 million high-quality reads were randomly selected from each sample, with every read carrying a distinct molecular identifier. Instead of being binned into consensus sequences, reads that shared molecular identifiers were thrown out. MiTCR, with a Q25 quality threshold and the strictest error-elimination algorithm, was used for CDR3 identification, clonotype clustering and error correction. Lower-bound total TCR beta diversity was estimated with a nonparametric unseen species model using Euler transformation. TCRdb reanalyzed the raw reads on its own, using fastp at Q25 for trimming and MiXCR for clone calling, and kept in-frame beta chains. Here each entry gathers all rows of one CDR3 protein and keeps the most common genes and DNA. TCRdb's processing, not the authors' own work, is the source of the V and J calls. Here the sample has approximately 850,000 distinct CDR3 sequences; roughly 64% occur a single time. The biggest ten clones account for around 20% of the sample.

The donors were under 40 Caucasian individuals from Russia, aged roughly 6 to 90 years, who were systemically healthy. Around 10 milliliters of peripheral blood were collected from each donor into EDTA-treated Vacutainer tubes. Ficoll-Paque density-gradient centrifugation was used to isolate PBMCs, with at least 6.5 million per sample. Total RNA was extracted from PBMCs with Trizol reagent, with at least 5 micrograms obtained per sample. The percentages of naive CD45RAhigh/CD27high T cells were determined by flow cytometry on a PBMC aliquot from every donor. Reading the germline V gene gives CDR1 SGHRS and CDR2 YFSETQ. V trim: 4 bases; J trim: 2 bases; unmatched bases: 9. The CDR3 covers 15 residues, taking in both the cysteine and the phenylalanine. The sequence is cut down to CDR3 DNA, 45 bases in frame from base 1.

This receptor was taken from a man between 25 and 39 years old in good health. The rearrangement combines TRBV5-1 with TRBJ2-7; a stretch of 7 junction bases matches TRBD1. Sequenced: blood. CDR3 region: CASSAWQGVAYEQYF. The DNA reads TGCGCCAGCAGCGCTTGGCAGGGGGTTGCCTACGAGCAGTACTTC. Where the CDR3 stops, the reference TRBV5-1 and TRBJ2-7 genes take over; the full variable domain is KAGVTQTPRYLIKTRGQQVTLSCSPISGHRSVSWYQQTPGQGLQFLFEYFSETQRNKGNFPGRFSGRQFSNSRSEMNVSTLELGDSALYLCASSAWQGVAYEQYFGPGTRLTVT.